Below, 27 T cell receptor beta chains from the same sample are listed, as sequenced in a study of CD8+ T cells in alopecia areata (dated by TCRdb to 2017 to 2018). Read against the paper, the sample's time point label means: mouse skin 6 weeks after grafting, around onset of hair loss. Library construction relied on the immunoSEQ multiplex PCR assay. To provide template for TCR sequencing, every sample had RNA extracted and reverse transcribed into cDNA. TCRdb re-hosts the immuneACCESS table, in-frame sequences only. Its copies lack some clones; in the studies checked, an unresolved V gene accounts for under half of them, and the cause for the rest is not known. The sample comprises around 5,900 clones, and every one was counted more than once. The top ten clonotypes cover about 30% of the sample. Sequencing was performed on skin, taken at week 6. The receptors here all came from a C3H/HeJ mouse with alopecia areata. This strain has the MHC haplotype H2-k.

This clone was seen more than once but under ten times. The gene names here belong to mouse. The CDR3 is cut off 4 residues early in the read; its end comes from the germline J gene. V usage is TRBV1 and J usage is TRBJ2-7, with TRBD2 matching over 9 bases. CDR1 and CDR2 (germline): NSQYPW, LRSPGD (reference sequence). The trim removed 3 bases at V and 1 base at J, leaving 4 bases unmatched. CDR3 length equals 15 residues. Incomplete CDR3 DNA: TGCACCTGCAGTGCGCCTGGGGGGGAATCCTAT. Translated: CTCSAPGGESY. The entire CDR3 is CTCSAPGGESYEQYF.

For this clone: Gene names are the mouse ones. The read gets to within 3 residues of the CDR3 end, and the germline J gene fills in the rest. The genes are TRBV4 and TRBJ1-6, with D maybe TRBD1 (6 bases). TRBJ1-6 is filed as an ORF, its function uncertain. The V end lost 6 bases, the J end lost 2 bases, and 11 bases lay between the germline ends. The germline CDR1 and CDR2 sequences are LGHDT and YNNKQL (reference sequence). The CDR3 loop spans 15 amino acids. The chain's CDR3 is CASSRRGPYNSPLYF. The sequenced part of the CDR3 DNA is TGTGCCAGCAGTCGCAGGGGCCCCTATAATTCGCCC.

This clone was counted a few times. Gene names are the mouse ones. CDR3 DNA (partial): TGTGCCAGCAGGAAGGGGGCCTAT. Protein product: CASRKGAY. The whole CDR3 region reads CASRKGAYEQYF. The chain has TRBV13-3 and TRBJ2-7; possible D gene TRBD1, 6 bases. The observed sequence ends 4 residues before the CDR3 terminus, with the missing tail filled in from the germline J gene. Germline CDR1 is NNHDY and CDR2 is SYVADS. This CDR3 region has 12 residues. V was shortened by 5 bases and J by 2 bases, with 8 bases between the two germline ends.

In this sample, this clone turned up a few times. Gene names and germline refer to mouse. From the germline J gene comes the end of the CDR3, since the read stops 4 residues before it. The J gene is TRBJ1-2, the V gene TRBV19; a weak D match, TRBD1 (5 bases). The CDR3 is 11 residues long. Germline V gene sequence: CDR1 FNHDT, CDR2 SITEND (reference sequence). V dropped 6 bases and J dropped 4 bases, with 7 bases sitting between them. The CDR3 sequence: CASITGSDYTF. The CDR3 DNA, read in part, is TGTGCCAGCATCACAGGCTCC.

This clone was seen many times. Genes and germline are mouse. Read data end 4 residues before the CDR3 end; the end is taken from the germline J gene. The rearrangement joins TRBV13-3 to TRBJ2-1, with 9 bases aligning to TRBD2. In germline, CDR1 is NNHDY, CDR2 SYVADS. The junction had 0 bases not matched to a gene; V was cut back by 5 bases and J by 3 bases. This CDR3 contains 13 residues. The CDR3 spells CASRDWGYAEQFF. The part of the CDR3 DNA that was read is TGTGCCAGCAGGGACTGGGGCTATGCT.

This clone turned up a few times. All gene names here are mouse names. The read ends 4 residues shy of where the CDR3 ends; the end is completed using the germline J gene. V is TRBV13-3 and J is TRBJ2-1, with TRBD2 identical over 7 bases. V gave up 0 bases and J gave up 2 bases; unmatched junction bases: 2. CDR3 size: 15 residues. The V gene's germline CDR1 is NNHDY and CDR2 SYVADS. CDR3 in amino acids: CASSDATGDYAEQFF. The part of the CDR3 DNA that was read is TGTGCCAGCAGTGATGCTACTGGGGACTATGCT.

This clone was seen more than once but under ten times. Gene names denote mouse genes. Coverage ceases 4 residues before the CDR3 finishes, and the germline J gene fills in the end. The chain links TRBV13-1 to TRBJ2-1, with unresolved D. Trimming cost V 3 bases and J 1 base, with 5 bases left between them. The CDR3 sequence is 13 residues long. Germline CDR1 reads NSHNY; CDR2 reads SYGAGN. The CDR3 DNA, read in part, is TGTGCCAGCAGTGTAGGGAACTATGCT. Amino acid sequence: CASSVGNYA. The full CDR3 is CASSVGNYAEQFF.

Note on this clone: Gene labels here are mouse ones. The read ends 4 residues early relative to the CDR3; the germline J gene fills the gap. V usage is TRBV13-2 and J usage is TRBJ2-5; 7 nucleotides agree with TRBD1. The CDR3 covers 13 residues. In germline, CDR1 is NNHNN, CDR2 SYGAGS (reference sequence). J lost 2 bases, V lost 6 bases, and 3 bases had no gene match. CDR3: CASAGQTQDTQYF. CDR3 DNA, as far as it was read: TGTGCCAGCGCGGGACAGACCCAAGAC.

Concerning this clone itself: Gene labels here are mouse ones. The DNA read from the CDR3 is TGTGCCAGCGGTGAACCGGGACTGGGGTAT. Protein sequence: CASGEPGLGY. The CDR3 in its entirety is CASGEPGLGYEQYF. The rearrangement joins TRBV13-2 to TRBJ2-7; 10 nucleotides agree with TRBD2. The CDR3 goes on 4 residues after the read ends, and that part is filled in from the germline J gene. The CDR3 length is 14 residues. Per germline, CDR1 NNHNN and CDR2 SYGAGS (reference sequence).

For this clone: Gene names follow the mouse nomenclature. The sequence runs out 4 residues before the end of the CDR3; the remainder is reconstructed from the germline J gene. This chain connects TRBV13-2 to TRBJ2-4; TRBD2 agrees at 12 bases. CDR1 is NNHNN and CDR2 is SYGAGS in the germline V gene (reference sequence). The trim removed 2 bases at V and 0 bases at J, leaving 1 base unmatched. The CDR3 loop spans 16 amino acids. The sequenced part of the CDR3 DNA is TGTGCCAGCGGTGAGGGACTGGGGGGTAGTCAAAAC. Its protein is CASGEGLGGSQN. The entire CDR3 sequence reads CASGEGLGGSQNTLYF.

Many counts were recorded for this clone. Germline and genes: mouse. Sequencing ends 4 residues short of the CDR3 end; the germline J gene provides the rest. V usage is TRBV17 and J usage is TRBJ2-7; 8 bases are shared with TRBD2. CDR3 length: 15 residues. The germline CDR1 and CDR2 sequences are MNHDT and YYDKIL. V was clipped by 1 base and J by 3 bases; unmatched bases: 5. The CDR3 bases that were read are TGTGCTAGCAGTAGAGGGGTCCTGGGGGGCTAT. Translated, it gives CASSRGVLGGY. The complete CDR3 reads CASSRGVLGGYEQYF.

The table lists this clone with many counts. Each gene name is a mouse one. The CDR3 end lies 4 residues beyond the end of the read and is filled in from the germline J gene. The gene calls are TRBV16 and TRBJ2-5; 12 positions agree with TRBD2. Unmatched junction bases numbered 4, after V lost 3 bases and J lost 0 bases. Germline CDR1 and CDR2: SGHSA and FRNQAP. The CDR3 has 17 amino acids. CDR3: CASSFGLGGGNQDTQYF. CDR3 bases read: TGTGCAAGCAGCTTCGGACTGGGGGGGGGTAACCAAGAC. Combining the CDR3 with reference TRBV16 and TRBJ2-5 gives the whole variable domain NAGVIQTPRHKVTGKGQEATLWCEPISGHSAVFWYRQTIVQGLEFLTYFRNQAPIDDSGMPKERFSAQMPNQSHSTLKIQSTQPQDSAVYLCASSFGLGGGNQDTQYFGPGTRLLVL.

This clone was detected only a few times. The genes are named according to mouse. The read is 4 residues too short to cover the CDR3 end, so that end is filled in from the germline J gene. V is TRBV13-2 and J is TRBJ1-2; the D gene is possibly TRBD1 (5 bases). From germline, CDR1 is NNHNN and CDR2 SYGAGS (reference sequence). Trimming cost V 2 bases and J 0 bases, with 5 bases left between them. This CDR3 has 13 amino acids. The CDR3 loop reads CASGEDTNSDYTF. The part of the CDR3 DNA that was read is TGTGCCAGCGGTGAGGACACAAACTCC.

By sample fraction, this clone is large. Any gene name here is a mouse gene name. The sequence runs out 4 residues before the end of the CDR3; the remainder is reconstructed from the germline J gene. This chain connects TRBV13-3 to TRBJ2-3, with D perhaps matching TRBD1 (7 bases). V lost 5 bases, J lost 3 bases, and 10 bases lay in between. CDR3 length: 13 residues. CDR1 NNHDY and CDR2 SYVADS come from the germline V gene. The CDR3 reads CASRGGWAETLYF. Partial CDR3 DNA: TGTGCCAGCAGAGGGGGCTGGGCAGAA.

Many counts were recorded for this clone. Germline and genes here are mouse. The read gets to within 4 residues of the CDR3 end, and the germline J gene fills in the rest. This chain connects TRBV5 to TRBJ2-5, with 8 bases identical to TRBD2. The germline V gene has CDR1 LGHNA and CDR2 YNLKQL (reference sequence). The CDR3 totals 14 residues. CDR3 in amino acids: CASSHSGLEDTQYF. CDR3 bases read: TGTGCCAGCAGCCATTCGGGACTGGAAGAC.

In this sample, this clone turned up a few times. The gene names here belong to mouse. The CDR3 goes on 4 residues after the read ends, and that part is filled in from the germline J gene. The rearrangement uses TRBV17 and TRBJ2-1; D might be TRBD2 (5 bases). The germline CDR1 and CDR2 sequences are MNHDT and YYDKIL. The CDR3 runs 11 residues. CDR3 sequence reads: CASSTGAEQFF. CDR3 bases read: TGTGCTAGCAGTACTGGGGCT.

This clone was observed at least ten times. Mouse gene names apply. The read terminates 4 residues before the CDR3 end, so the remaining end is supplied by the germline J gene. The genes are TRBV1 and TRBJ1-2, with D possibly matching TRBD1 (5 bases). Between the trimmed V and J ends, which lost 0 bases and 0 bases, there was a span of 11 bases. The CDR3 covers 16 residues. The germline gives CDR1 NSQYPW, CDR2 LRSPGD (reference sequence). The CDR3 protein is CTCSADRLRANSDYTF. Partial CDR3 DNA: TGCACCTGCAGTGCAGATCGACTCAGGGCAAACTCC.

This clone has only a few counts. Here the gene names and germline are mouse. Read coverage stops 4 residues before the CDR3 terminus; the germline J gene supplies the remainder. The chain links TRBV13-1 to TRBJ2-7; 11 bases fit TRBD1. The V segment lost 6 bases and the J segment 2 bases; nucleotides outside the gene matches: 4. This CDR3 has 14 amino acids. The germline CDR1 and CDR2 sequences are NSHNY and SYGAGN. The CDR3 loop is CASTPGQGAYEQYF. The DNA read from the CDR3 is TGTGCCAGCACCCCGGGACAGGGGGCCTAT.

A few counts support this clone. Here the gene names and germline are mouse. The read gets to within 4 residues of the CDR3 end, and the germline J gene fills in the rest. This chain joins TRBV12-1 and TRBJ2-2; TRBD1 matches at 8 bases. The CDR3 extends over 14 amino acids. After removal of 2 bases from V and 4 bases from J, the junction contained 2 bases not matched to a gene. Germline values: CDR1 SGHSN, CDR2 HYEKVE. CDR3 protein: CASSPTGGTGQLYF. Partial CDR3 DNA: TGTGCCAGCTCTCCCACAGGGGGCACCGGG.

A remark on this clone: Gene names and germline refer to mouse. The CDR3 end falls 3 residues outside the read, so it is completed with the germline J gene. This chain joins TRBV29 and TRBJ1-3; the D gene is possibly TRBD1 (6 bases). The CDR3 length is 13 residues. From germline, CDR1 is MSHET and CDR2 SYDVDS. V lost 5 bases and J 2 bases, leaving 7 bases between the germline ends. CDR3 bases read: TGTGCTAGCAGTCCAGGGGCTGGAAATACG. Translated: CASSPGAGNT. The CDR3 in its entirety is CASSPGAGNTLYF.

The table lists this clone with many counts. Germline and genes here are mouse. The observed sequence ends 4 residues before the CDR3 terminus, with the missing tail filled in from the germline J gene. The V call is TRBV14, the J call TRBJ2-2; 8 bases fit TRBD1. Germline trimming cut 4 bases from V and 2 bases from J; bases unmatched to any gene: 1. Per germline, CDR1 SGHDT and CDR2 FRDEAV. This CDR3 region has 14 residues. Incomplete CDR3 DNA: TGTGCCAGCAGTCCAGGGGGCAACACCGGG. Translation: CASSPGGNTG. The whole CDR3 sequence reads CASSPGGNTGQLYF.

This clone was seen many times. Germline and genes here are mouse. With the read ending 4 residues before the CDR3 end, the germline J gene is used to fill in that end. V gene TRBV13-2 combines with J gene TRBJ2-5; 9 nucleotides align to TRBD2. The CDR3 spans 18 residues. The V gene's germline CDR1 is NNHNN and CDR2 SYGAGS (reference sequence). After removal of 4 bases from V and 0 bases from J, the junction contained 12 bases not matched to a gene. Partial CDR3 DNA: TGTGCCAGCGGTCCATCAGACTGGGGGCCCTTTAACCAAGAC. Its translation is CASGPSDWGPFNQD. The CDR3 in full is CASGPSDWGPFNQDTQYF.

With respect to this clone: Germline and genes: mouse. The CDR3 goes on 4 residues after the read ends, and that part is filled in from the germline J gene. This rearrangement joins TRBV19 to TRBJ2-1; 10 bases are shared with TRBD1. Germline-derived CDR1 and CDR2 are FNHDT and SITEND (reference sequence). Trimming took 4 bases from V and 4 from J; bases not matched to a gene: 5. The CDR3 contains 15 residues. CDR3 DNA, as far as it was read: TGTGCCAGCAGTCCGGACAGGGGGAGGTATGCT. This gives the protein CASSPDRGRYA. The CDR3 reads in full as CASSPDRGRYAEQFF.

Note on this clone: Mouse names are used for the genes. The read terminates 4 residues ahead of where the CDR3 ends, so the germline J gene completes it. The chain joins TRBV12-1 to TRBJ2-5; 9 bases fit TRBD2. The CDR3 has 14 amino acids. The germline V gene has CDR1 SGHSN and CDR2 HYEKVE. The covered CDR3 bases are TGTGCCAGCTCTCAGGGACTGGGAAAAGAC. Amino acids: CASSQGLGKD. The full CDR3 sequence reads CASSQGLGKDTQYF.

A few counts support this clone. The genes are named according to mouse. The CDR3 extends 4 residues past the end of the read, so its final part is completed from the germline J gene. The V gene is TRBV1, the J gene TRBJ2-5; D is unclear. The CDR3 covers 13 residues. Germline CDR1 is NSQYPW and CDR2 is LRSPGD (reference sequence). CDR3 sequence reads: CTCSAVQKDTQYF. The sequenced CDR3 bases are TGCACCTGCAGTGCAGTCCAGAAAGAC.

About this clone: Each gene name is a mouse one. The read falls 4 residues short of the CDR3 end, and the missing part is taken from the germline J gene. The rearrangement uses TRBV19 and TRBJ2-4; D unclear. This CDR3 has 12 amino acids. V dropped 6 bases and J dropped 0 bases, with 5 bases sitting between them. Germline CDR1 FNHDT, CDR2 SITEND (reference sequence). The CDR3 bases that were read are TGTGCCAGCAAATCTAGTCAAAAC. Amino acids: CASKSSQN. The CDR3, in full, reads CASKSSQNTLYF.

On this clone: Germline and genes: mouse. Read coverage stops 4 residues before the CDR3 terminus; the germline J gene supplies the remainder. This rearrangement joins TRBV13-2 to TRBJ2-7; 11 bases are a match to TRBD1. This CDR3 region has 17 residues. The trim removed 0 bases at V and 3 bases at J, leaving 8 bases unmatched. Germline CDR1 reads NNHNN; CDR2 reads SYGAGS (reference sequence). CDR3: CASGDAPGQGENYEQYF. The CDR3 DNA, read in part, is TGTGCCAGCGGTGATGCCCCGGGACAGGGGGAGAACTAT.